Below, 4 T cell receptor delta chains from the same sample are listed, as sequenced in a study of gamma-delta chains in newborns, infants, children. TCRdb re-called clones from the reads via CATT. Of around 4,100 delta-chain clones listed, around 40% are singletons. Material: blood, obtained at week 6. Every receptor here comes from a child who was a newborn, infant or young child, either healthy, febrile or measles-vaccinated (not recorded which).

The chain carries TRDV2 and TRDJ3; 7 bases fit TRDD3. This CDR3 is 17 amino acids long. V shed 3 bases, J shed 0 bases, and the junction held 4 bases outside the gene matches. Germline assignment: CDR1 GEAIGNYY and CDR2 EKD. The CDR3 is CACDHTGDSWDTRQMFF. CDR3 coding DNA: TGTGCCTGTGACCACACTGGGGACTCCTGGGACACCCGACAGATGTTTTTC.

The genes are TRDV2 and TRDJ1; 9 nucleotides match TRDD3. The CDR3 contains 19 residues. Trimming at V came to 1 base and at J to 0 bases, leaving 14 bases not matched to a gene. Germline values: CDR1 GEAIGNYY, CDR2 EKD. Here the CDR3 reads CACDTVVGTGGTYTDKLIF. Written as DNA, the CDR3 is TGTGCCTGTGACACGGTCGTGGGGACTGGGGGAACTTACACCGATAAACTCATCTTT.

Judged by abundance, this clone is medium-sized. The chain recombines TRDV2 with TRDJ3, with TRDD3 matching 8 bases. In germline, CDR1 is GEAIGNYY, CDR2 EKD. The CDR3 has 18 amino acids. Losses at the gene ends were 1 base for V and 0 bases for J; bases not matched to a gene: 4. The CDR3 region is CACDTGGFSSWDTRQMFF. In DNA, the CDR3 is TGTGCCTGTGACACTGGGGGATTTAGCTCCTGGGACACCCGACAGATGTTTTTC.

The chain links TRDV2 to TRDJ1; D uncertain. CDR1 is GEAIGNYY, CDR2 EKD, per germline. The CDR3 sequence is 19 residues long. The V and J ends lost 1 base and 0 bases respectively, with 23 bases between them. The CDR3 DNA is TGTGCCTGTGACACAATAAGCACCGGAGCGACCCCGTACACCGATAAACTCATCTTT. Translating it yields CACDTISTGATPYTDKLIF.